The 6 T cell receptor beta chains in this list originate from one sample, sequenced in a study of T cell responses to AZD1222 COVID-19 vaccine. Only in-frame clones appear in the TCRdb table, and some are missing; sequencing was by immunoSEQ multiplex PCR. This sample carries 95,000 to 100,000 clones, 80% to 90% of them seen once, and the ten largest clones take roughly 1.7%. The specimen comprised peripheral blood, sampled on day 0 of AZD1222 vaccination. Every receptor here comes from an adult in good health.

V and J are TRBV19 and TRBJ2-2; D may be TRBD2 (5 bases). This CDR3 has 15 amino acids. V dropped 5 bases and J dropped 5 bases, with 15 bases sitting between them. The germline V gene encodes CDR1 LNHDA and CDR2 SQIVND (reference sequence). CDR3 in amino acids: CASSAFGPGTGELFF. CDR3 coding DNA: TGTGCCAGTAGTGCCTTCGGCCCGGGGACCGGGGAGCTGTTTTTT.

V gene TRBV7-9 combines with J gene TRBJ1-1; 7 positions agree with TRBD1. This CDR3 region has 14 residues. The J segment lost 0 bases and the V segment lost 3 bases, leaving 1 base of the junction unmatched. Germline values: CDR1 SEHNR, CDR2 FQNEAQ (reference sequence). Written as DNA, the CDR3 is TGTGCCAGCAGCTTCCAGGGGGTGAACACTGAAGCTTTCTTT. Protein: CASSFQGVNTEAFF. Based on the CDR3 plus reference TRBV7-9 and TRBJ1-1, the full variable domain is DTGVSQNPRHKITKRGQNVTFRCDPISEHNRLYWYRQTLGQGPEFLTYFQNEAQLEKSRLLSDRFSAERPKGSFSTLEIQRTEQGDSAMYLCASSFQGVNTEAFFGQGTRLTVV.

CDR3 sequence reads: CASRSGTGELFF. CDR3 DNA: TGTGCCAGCAGATCGGGCACCGGGGAGCTGTTTTTT. The chain uses TRBV7-9 and TRBJ2-2; D uncertain. V was cut by 6 bases and J by 4 bases, with 6 bases left in between. Germline CDR1 reads SEHNR; CDR2 reads FQNEAQ (reference sequence). This CDR3 has 12 residues.

The CDR3 sequence is CASSAVGLYGYTF. The CDR3 DNA is TGTGCCAGCAGTGCCGTGGGCTTGTATGGCTACACCTTC. The chain couples TRBV6-6 to TRBJ1-2; D gene ambiguous. This CDR3 contains 13 residues. Germline-derived CDR1 and CDR2 are MNHNY and SVGAGI (reference sequence). V shed 5 bases and J shed 5 bases, with 12 bases lying between them.

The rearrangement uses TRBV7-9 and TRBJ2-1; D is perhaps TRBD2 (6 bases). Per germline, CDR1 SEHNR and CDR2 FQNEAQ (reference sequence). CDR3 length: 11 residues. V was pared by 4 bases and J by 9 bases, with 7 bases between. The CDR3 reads CASSSGVEQFF. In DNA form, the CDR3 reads TGTGCCAGCAGCTCGGGGGTTGAGCAGTTCTTC.

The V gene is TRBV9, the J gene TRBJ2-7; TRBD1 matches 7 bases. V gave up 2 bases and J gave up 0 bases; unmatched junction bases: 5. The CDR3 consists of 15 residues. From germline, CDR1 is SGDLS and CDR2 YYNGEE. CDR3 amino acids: CASSVGQDISYEQYF. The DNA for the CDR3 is TGTGCCAGCAGCGTTGGACAGGATATCTCCTACGAGCAGTACTTC.